Following are 20 T cell receptor beta chains from one sample sequenced in a study of blood T cell repertoires in COVID-19. Using immunoSEQ multiplex PCR, the repertoire was profiled, and TCRdb retains in-frame clones only, with some absent. The table includes around 86,000 clones, around 87% detected once. Sample: peripheral blood. All receptors derive from a human donor with acute or convalescent COVID-19. The donor label of this sample is uncertain.

This chain links TRBV2 with TRBJ1-1; 8 positions match TRBD1. Germline values: CDR1 SNHLY, CDR2 FYNNEI. The CDR3 consists of 13 residues. Trimming cost V 7 bases and J 6 bases; bases outside gene matches: 7. As DNA, the CDR3 is TGTGCCAGCAACCCCGGACAGGGCTCTGAAGCTTTCTTT. Its protein is CASNPGQGSEAFF.

This chain links TRBV7-9 with TRBJ2-1; D perhaps matches TRBD1 (6 bases). CDR3 length: 15 amino acids. Germline V gene data show CDR1 as SEHNR and CDR2 as FQNEAQ (reference sequence). The V end was cut by 3 bases, the J end by 1 base, with 10 bases between. The DNA of the CDR3 is TGTGCCAGCAGCTTGGCAGGGGTTTCCTACAATGAGCAGTTCTTC. It specifies CASSLAGVSYNEQFF.

V is TRBV7-9 and J is TRBJ1-2; D remains unclear. The length of the CDR3 is 16 residues. Looked up from germline, CDR1 is SEHNR and CDR2 is FQNEAQ (reference sequence). V was trimmed by 5 bases and J by 2 bases, leaving 18 bases between them. CDR3 region: CASSARGDVTNYGYTF. The CDR3 DNA sequence: TGTGCCAGCAGCGCCCGCGGGGATGTGACGAACTATGGCTACACCTTC.

The chain combines TRBV30 with TRBJ1-1; D is perhaps TRBD1 (6 bases). In germline, CDR1 is GTSNPN, CDR2 SVGIG (reference sequence). The CDR3 is 14 amino acids. Trimming took off 4 bases at V and 5 bases at J, with 17 bases between the two ends. The CDR3, as DNA: TGTGCCTGGACATCAGGGGAACCACGGACTGAAGCTTTCTTT. Translating it yields CAWTSGEPRTEAFF.

The rearrangement links TRBV28 to TRBJ2-6, with D perhaps matching TRBD2 (5 bases). Germline V lookup: CDR1 MDHEN, CDR2 SYDVKM. With 8 bases removed from V and 0 bases from J, the gap between germline ends came to 11 bases. The CDR3 consists of 15 residues. The CDR3 sequence is CASRPGSSGANVLTF. The DNA for the CDR3 is TGTGCCAGCCGACCGGGGTCCTCTGGGGCCAACGTCCTGACTTTC.

This clone was found once. The chain has TRBV10-2 and TRBJ1-5; 10 nucleotides align to TRBD1. V lost 0 bases, J lost 5 bases, and 1 base stayed unmatched. The CDR3 length is 15 residues. Per the germline V gene, CDR1 is WSHSY and CDR2 is SAAADI. CDR3 coding DNA: TGCGCCAGCAGTGAGTCGGGGACAGGGGATCAGCCCCAGCATTTT. Translating it yields CASSESGTGDQPQHF.

This sequence joins TRBV21-1 and TRBJ2-1; the table calls TRBD1, which could not be checked here. TRBV21-1 is listed as a pseudogene. The CDR3 length is 19 residues. The CDR3 coding sequence is TGTGCCAGCAGCAATCGGAATCCGGACAGTCCGCACTCCTACAATGAGCAGTTCTTC. Its translation is CASSNRNPDSPHSYNEQFF.

This clone was detected only once. The V call is TRBV29-1, the J call TRBJ2-1, with TRBD1 matching 10 bases. V lost 4 bases and J lost 6; bases outside the gene matches: 9. CDR3 length equals 15 residues. Germline V gives CDR1 SQVTM, CDR2 ANQGSEA. This CDR3 is CSVGRGTGAVNEQFF. CDR3 nucleotides: TGCAGCGTTGGTCGGGGGACAGGGGCGGTCAATGAGCAGTTCTTC.

The chain recombines TRBV7-9 with TRBJ2-5, with unresolved D. Germline V CDR1 and CDR2: SEHNR, FQNEAQ (reference sequence). CDR3 length equals 14 residues. The V gene lost 6 bases and the J gene lost 0 bases, with 11 bases spanning the gap. The CDR3 DNA reads as TGTGCCAGCAGAGCAACCCGGGACCAAGAGACCCAGTACTTC. Translated: CASRATRDQETQYF. Supplemented by reference TRBV7-9 and TRBJ2-5, the full variable domain reads DTGVSQNPRHKITKRGQNVTFRCDPISEHNRLYWYRQTLGQGPEFLTYFQNEAQLEKSRLLSDRFSAERPKGSFSTLEIQRTEQGDSAMYLCASRATRDQETQYFGPGTRLLVL.

J is TRBJ2-2 and V is TRBV9; 12 nucleotides match TRBD1. CDR1 and CDR2 from the germline V gene are SGDLS and YYNGEE. The V segment lost 4 bases and the J segment 5 bases; nucleotides outside the gene matches: 6. This CDR3 is 16 amino acids long. The CDR3 loop reads CASSPGTGGATGELFF. DNA of the CDR3: TGTGCCAGCAGCCCGGGGACAGGGGGCGCAACCGGGGAGCTGTTTTTT. Complete variable domain (other parts from reference TRBV9 and TRBJ2-2): DSGVTQTPKHLITATGQRVTLRCSPRSGDLSVYWYQQSLDQGLQFLIQYYNGEERAKGNILERFSAQQFPDLHSELNLSSLELGDSALYFCASSPGTGGATGELFFGEGSRLTVL.

This chain joins TRBV6-1 and TRBJ1-1, with 10 bases fitting TRBD1. With V trimmed by 2 bases and J by 0 bases, 3 bases remained unmatched. CDR1 is MNHNS, CDR2 SASEGT, per germline. The CDR3 spans 16 residues. The CDR3 nucleotides read TGTGCCAGCAGTGAATGGACAGGGGGATTGAACACTGAAGCTTTCTTT. The encoded protein is CASSEWTGGLNTEAFF.

The J gene is TRBJ1-1, the V gene TRBV18; D possibly corresponds to TRBD1 (6 bases). V was trimmed by 4 bases and J by 3 bases, leaving 15 bases between them. The CDR3 runs to 15 residues. CDR1 and CDR2 from the germline V gene are KGHSH and LQKENI. The CDR3 DNA sequence: TGTGCCAGCTCACTGAAAAGGGGGGGCGACACTGAAGCTTTCTTT. Encoded protein: CASSLKRGGDTEAFF.

The chain carries TRBV5-1 and TRBJ2-7; TRBD2 matches at 13 bases. The CDR3 runs 16 residues. Per germline, CDR1 SGHRS and CDR2 YFSETQ. Germline trimming cut 1 base from V and 6 bases from J; bases unmatched to any gene: 7. The CDR3 DNA follows: TGCGCCAGCAGCTTGAGACTAGCGGGGGGATTCGCCGAGCAGTACTTC. It codes for CASSLRLAGGFAEQYF. Complete variable domain (other parts from reference TRBV5-1 and TRBJ2-7): KAGVTQTPRYLIKTRGQQVTLSCSPISGHRSVSWYQQTPGQGLQFLFEYFSETQRNKGNFPGRFSGRQFSNSRSEMNVSTLELGDSALYLCASSLRLAGGFAEQYFGPGTRLTVT.

V usage is TRBV5-4 and J usage is TRBJ1-1; a weak D match, TRBD1 (5 bases). The V and J ends lost 4 bases and 4 bases respectively, with 14 bases between them. There are 14 residues in the CDR3. Germline assignment: CDR1 SGHNT and CDR2 YYREEE (reference sequence). The CDR3 region is CASSGTGDTTEAFF. Here the CDR3 DNA reads TGTGCCAGCAGCGGAACGGGGGATACCACTGAAGCTTTCTTT. Combining the CDR3 with reference TRBV5-4 and TRBJ1-1 gives the whole variable domain ETGVTQSPTHLIKTRGQQVTLRCSSQSGHNTVSWYQQALGQGPQFIFQYYREEENGRGNFPPRFSGLQFPNYSSELNVNALELDDSALYLCASSGTGDTTEAFFGQGTRLTVV.

The genes are TRBV4-2 and TRBJ1-5, with D perhaps TRBD1 (6 bases). CDR1 and CDR2 (germline): LGHNA, YNFKEQ. The CDR3 consists of 16 residues. Trimming left V 0 bases short and J 2 bases short, with 11 bases between. CDR3: CASSQEPGDGNQPQHF. In DNA form, the CDR3 reads TGTGCCAGCAGCCAAGAGCCAGGGGACGGCAATCAGCCCCAGCATTTT.

This clone was detected once. The gene calls are TRBV9 and TRBJ2-5; TRBD2 matches 11 bases. Germline V gene sequence: CDR1 SGDLS, CDR2 YYNGEE. V lost 1 base to trimming and J lost 1 base; unmatched junction nucleotides: 15. CDR3 length: 20 residues. The CDR3 DNA sequence: TGTGCCAGCAGCGTAAGTCTGTCTACTAGCGGGGGCCGGGGCCAAGAGACCCAGTACTTC. Translated, it gives CASSVSLSTSGGRGQETQYF.

CDR3 protein: CASPIQGPPYTDTQYF. The CDR3 region has the DNA TGTGCCAGCCCTATCCAGGGCCCCCCTTACACAGATACGCAGTATTTT. This chain uses TRBV2 with TRBJ2-3; tentative D call: TRBD1 (5 bases). The ends were cut back, 8 bases at V and 2 bases at J, with 20 bases in the middle. CDR3 size: 16 residues. CDR1 is SNHLY and CDR2 is FYNNEI in the germline V gene.

J is TRBJ2-7 and V is TRBV7-2; possibly TRBD2 for D (5 bases). Trimming removed 4 bases from V and 1 base from J, with 14 bases in between. CDR3 size: 15 residues. Looked up from germline, CDR1 is SGHTA and CDR2 is FQGNSA. In nucleotides, the CDR3 is TGTGCCAGCAGCTCCCCAGCGGCCCCTTCCTACGAGCAGTACTTC. Its protein is CASSSPAAPSYEQYF.

The chain links TRBV11-2 to TRBJ1-3; the D is unclear. Trimming stripped 0 bases from V and 2 bases from J, with 11 bases between. The CDR3 has 16 residues. The V gene's germline CDR1 is SGHAT and CDR2 FQNNGV. The CDR3 spells CASSLERAVPGNTIYF. DNA for the CDR3: TGTGCCAGCAGCTTAGAACGAGCGGTGCCTGGAAACACCATATATTTT.

This chain connects TRBV7-2 to TRBJ2-7; D is undetermined. CDR3 size: 13 residues. V gave up 5 bases and J gave up 4 bases, with 12 bases separating them. CDR1 SGHTA and CDR2 FQGNSA come from the germline V gene. In DNA form, the CDR3 reads TGTGCCAGCAGCGCCCCGGGTGGGTACGAGCAGTACTTC. Protein sequence: CASSAPGGYEQYF.